This T cell receptor beta chain was sequenced during a study of blood T cell repertoires in COVID-19. For the study at large: Samples of COVID-19 (acute and convalescent) were obtained from the United States, Italy and Spain. PBMCs, B-cell-depleted T cells, or T cells were the source of the cDNA or gDNA that made up the material.

CDR1 is SEHNR, CDR2 FQNEAQ, per germline (reference sequence). V was clipped by 5 bases and J by 4 bases, with 9 bases between them. This CDR3 is 13 amino acids long. Source study methods: Reference gene primer amplification in the assay estimated nucleated cell counts. The method was immunoSEQ multiplex PCR; TCRdb's version includes in-frame clones alone and lacks a portion of them. V and J calls and clone size are given by that table; D and trimming were obtained from the DNA. The data show roughly 57,000 clones, more than 80% seen once. The material sequenced was peripheral blood. This clonotype was sampled from an elderly man with acute or convalescent COVID-19. The genes are TRBV7-9 and TRBJ1-5; no clear D. CDR3 nucleotide sequence: TGTGCCAGCAGCGGGCCGGGGAATCAGCCCCAGCATTTT. It codes for CASSGPGNQPQHF.